This T cell receptor beta chain is from a study of cytomegalovirus exposure and HLA in healthy donors. Study outcomes and limitations: TCR beta chain V- and J-gene trimming was linked, in a later analysis, to a missense variant in DCLRE1C.

Deletions cut 4 bases from V and 0 bases from J, with 18 bases between. The CDR3 spans 17 residues. CDR1 and CDR2 from the germline V gene are SEHNR and FQNEAQ (reference sequence). The PCR made use of 60 Vbeta and 13 Jbeta primers. The method was immunoSEQ multiplex PCR; TCRdb's version includes in-frame clones alone and lacks a portion of them. The sample records around 200,000 clones, more than 80% being singletons. Concerning this clone: Its cognate antigen is unknown.

The clonotype comes from a woman between 50 and 59 years old in good health and CMV-seropositive. This chain joins TRBV7-9 and TRBJ1-1, with D possibly TRBD1 on 5 matching bases. The sample comprised PBMCs. The CDR3 DNA reads TGTGCCAGCAGCTCCCCAGCCGGGGGAGGAGTGAACACTGAAGCTTTCTTT. Its translation is CASSSPAGGGVNTEAFF.